The T cell receptor beta chain described here comes from a study of blood T cell repertoires in COVID-19. Across the study: In each case, the material was cDNA or gDNA derived from T cells, B-cell-depleted T cells, or PBMCs.

This clone was counted once. Some clones are missing from TCRdb's copy, which holds only in-frame ones; the method was immunoSEQ multiplex PCR. Of about 100,000 clones detected, just over 90% appear once; the ten largest clones hold 2% to 2.5%. V lost 6 bases and J lost 1; bases outside the gene matches: 5. The CDR3 totals 15 residues. Germline assignment: CDR1 LGHNT and CDR2 FRNRAP. V usage is TRBV12-5 and J usage is TRBJ2-1; 8 bases are shared with TRBD2. This TCR derives from a man aged 50 or older with active COVID-19. Sequencing input: peripheral blood. The CDR3: CASGRREGSYNEQFF. CDR3 DNA sequence: TGTGCTAGTGGCCGTCGGGAGGGTTCCTACAATGAGCAGTTCTTC. The full variable domain, rest sourced from reference TRBV12-5 and TRBJ2-1, is DARVTQTPRHKVTEMGQEVTMRCQPILGHNTVFWYRQTMMQGLELLAYFRNRAPLDDSGMPKDRFSAEMPDATLATLKIQPSEPRDSAVYFCASGRREGSYNEQFFGPGTRLTVL.